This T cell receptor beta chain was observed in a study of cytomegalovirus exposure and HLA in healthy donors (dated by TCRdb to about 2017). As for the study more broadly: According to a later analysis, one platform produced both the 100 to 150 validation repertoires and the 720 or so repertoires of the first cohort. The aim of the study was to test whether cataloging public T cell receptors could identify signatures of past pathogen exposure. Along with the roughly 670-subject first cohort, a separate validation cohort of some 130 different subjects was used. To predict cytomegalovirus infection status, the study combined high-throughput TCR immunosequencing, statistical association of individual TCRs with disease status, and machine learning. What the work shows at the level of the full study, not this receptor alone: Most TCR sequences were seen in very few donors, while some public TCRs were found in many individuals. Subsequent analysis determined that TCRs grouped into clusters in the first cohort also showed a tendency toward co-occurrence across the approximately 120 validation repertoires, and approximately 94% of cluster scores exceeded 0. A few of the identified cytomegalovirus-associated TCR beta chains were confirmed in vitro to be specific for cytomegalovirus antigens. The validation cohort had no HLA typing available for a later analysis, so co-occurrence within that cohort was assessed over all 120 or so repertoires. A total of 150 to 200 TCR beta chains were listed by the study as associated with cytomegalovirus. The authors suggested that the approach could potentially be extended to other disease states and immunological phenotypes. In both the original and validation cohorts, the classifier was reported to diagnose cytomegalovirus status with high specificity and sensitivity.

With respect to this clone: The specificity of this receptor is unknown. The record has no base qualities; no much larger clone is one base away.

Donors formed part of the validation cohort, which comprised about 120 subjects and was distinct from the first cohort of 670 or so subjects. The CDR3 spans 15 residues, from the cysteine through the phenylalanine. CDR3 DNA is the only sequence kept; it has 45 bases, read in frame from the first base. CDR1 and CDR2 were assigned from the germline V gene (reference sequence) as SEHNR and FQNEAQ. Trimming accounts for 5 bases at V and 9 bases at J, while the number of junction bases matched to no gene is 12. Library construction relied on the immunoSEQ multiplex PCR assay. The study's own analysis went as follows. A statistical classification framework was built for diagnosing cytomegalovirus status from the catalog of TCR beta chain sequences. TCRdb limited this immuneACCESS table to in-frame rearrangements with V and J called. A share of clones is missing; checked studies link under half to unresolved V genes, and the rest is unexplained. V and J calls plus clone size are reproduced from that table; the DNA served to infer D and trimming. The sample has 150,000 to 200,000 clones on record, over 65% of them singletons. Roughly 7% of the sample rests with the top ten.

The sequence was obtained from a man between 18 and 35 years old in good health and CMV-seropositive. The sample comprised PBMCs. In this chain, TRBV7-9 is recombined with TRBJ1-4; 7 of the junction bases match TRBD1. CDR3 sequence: CASSQGQGGDKKLFF. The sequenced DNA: TGTGCCAGCAGCCAAGGCCAGGGGGGCGATAAAAAACTGTTTTTT. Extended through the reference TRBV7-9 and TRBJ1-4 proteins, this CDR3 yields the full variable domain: DTGVSQNPRHKITKRGQNVTFRCDPISEHNRLYWYRQTLGQGPEFLTYFQNEAQLEKSRLLSDRFSAERPKGSFSTLEIQRTEQGDSAMYLCASSQGQGGDKKLFFGSGTQLSVL.